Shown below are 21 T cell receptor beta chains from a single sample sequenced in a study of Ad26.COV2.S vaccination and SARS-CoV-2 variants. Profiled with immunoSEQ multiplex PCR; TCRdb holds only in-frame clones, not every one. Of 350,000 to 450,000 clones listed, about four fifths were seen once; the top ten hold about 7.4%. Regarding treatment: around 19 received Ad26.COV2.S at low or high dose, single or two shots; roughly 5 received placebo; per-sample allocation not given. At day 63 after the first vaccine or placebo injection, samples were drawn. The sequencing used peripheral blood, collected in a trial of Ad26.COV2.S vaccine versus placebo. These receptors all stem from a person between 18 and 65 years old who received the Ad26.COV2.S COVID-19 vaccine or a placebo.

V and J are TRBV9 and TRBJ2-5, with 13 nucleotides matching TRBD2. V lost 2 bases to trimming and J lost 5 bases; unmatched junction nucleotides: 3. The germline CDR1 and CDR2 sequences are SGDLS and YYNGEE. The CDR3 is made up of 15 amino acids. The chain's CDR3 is CASSVQTSGGETQYF. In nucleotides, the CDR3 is TGTGCCAGCAGCGTCCAGACTAGCGGGGGGGAGACCCAGTACTTC.

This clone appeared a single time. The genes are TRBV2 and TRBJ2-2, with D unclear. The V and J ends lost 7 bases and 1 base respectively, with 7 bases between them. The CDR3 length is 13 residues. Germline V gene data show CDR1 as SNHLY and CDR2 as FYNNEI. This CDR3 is CASTGVNTGELFF. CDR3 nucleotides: TGTGCCAGCACAGGAGTGAACACCGGGGAGCTGTTTTTT.

This CDR3 is CASSLVSWNEQFF. The CDR3 nucleotides are TGTGCCAGCAGCTTAGTATCTTGGAATGAGCAGTTCTTC. This chain connects TRBV7-2 to TRBJ2-1; D gene unclear. The CDR3 length is 13 residues. V lost 1 base and J lost 7, with 8 bases in between. The germline V gene has CDR1 SGHTA and CDR2 FQGNSA.

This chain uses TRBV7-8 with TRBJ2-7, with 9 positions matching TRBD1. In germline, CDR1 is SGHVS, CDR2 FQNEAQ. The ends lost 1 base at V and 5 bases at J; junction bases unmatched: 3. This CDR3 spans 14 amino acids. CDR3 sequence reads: CASSLVDRGNEQYF. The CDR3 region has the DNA TGTGCCAGCAGCTTAGTAGACAGGGGGAACGAGCAGTACTTC.

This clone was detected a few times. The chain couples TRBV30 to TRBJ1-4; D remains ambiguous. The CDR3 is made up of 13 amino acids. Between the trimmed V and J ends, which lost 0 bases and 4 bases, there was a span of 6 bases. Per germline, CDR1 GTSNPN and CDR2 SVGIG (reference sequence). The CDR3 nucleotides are TGTGCCTGGAGTGTCGGGCTTAATGAAAAACTGTTTTTT. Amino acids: CAWSVGLNEKLFF.

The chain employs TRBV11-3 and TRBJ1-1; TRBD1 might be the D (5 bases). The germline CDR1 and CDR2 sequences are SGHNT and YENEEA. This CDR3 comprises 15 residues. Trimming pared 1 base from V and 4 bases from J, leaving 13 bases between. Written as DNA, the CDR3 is TGTGCCAGCAGCTTAGGGGGGGTTCAGGGCACTGAAGCTTTCTTT. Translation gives CASSLGGVQGTEAFF.

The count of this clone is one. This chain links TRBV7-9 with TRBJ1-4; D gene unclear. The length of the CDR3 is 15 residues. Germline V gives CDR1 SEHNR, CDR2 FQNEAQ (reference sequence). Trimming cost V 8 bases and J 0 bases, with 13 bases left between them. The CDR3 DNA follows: TGTGCCAGCCAAAGAGGCGTTGCAACTAATGAAAAACTGTTTTTT. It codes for CASQRGVATNEKLFF.

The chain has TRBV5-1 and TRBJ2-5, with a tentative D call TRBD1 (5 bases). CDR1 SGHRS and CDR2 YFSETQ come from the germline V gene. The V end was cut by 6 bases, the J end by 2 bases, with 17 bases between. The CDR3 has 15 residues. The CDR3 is CASKARGDTQETQYF. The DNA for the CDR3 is TGCGCCAGCAAGGCTAGGGGCGACACACAAGAGACCCAGTACTTC.

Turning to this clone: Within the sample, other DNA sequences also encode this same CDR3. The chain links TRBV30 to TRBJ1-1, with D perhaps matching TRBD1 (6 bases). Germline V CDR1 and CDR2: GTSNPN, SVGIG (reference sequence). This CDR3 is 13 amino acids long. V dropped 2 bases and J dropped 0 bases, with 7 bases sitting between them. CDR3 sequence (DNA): TGTGCCTGGAGTACAGGGATGAACACTGAAGCTTTCTTT. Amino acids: CAWSTGMNTEAFF.

Here the CDR3 DNA reads TGTGCCAGCAGCCCGGGGTACACCATATATTTT. It codes for CASSPGYTIYF. The chain joins TRBV3-1 (or the pseudogene TRBV3-2) to TRBJ1-3; no clear D gene. Trimming shortened V by 4 bases and J by 8 bases, and 6 bases separated the two germline ends. In germline, CDR1 is LGHDT, CDR2 YNNKEL (reference sequence). The CDR3 spans 11 residues.

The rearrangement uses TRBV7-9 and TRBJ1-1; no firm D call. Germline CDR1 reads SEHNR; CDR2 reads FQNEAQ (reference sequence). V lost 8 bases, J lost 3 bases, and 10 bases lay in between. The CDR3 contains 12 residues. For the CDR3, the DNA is TGTGCCAGCGGAGAAACGGACACTGAAGCTTTCTTT. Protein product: CASGETDTEAFF.

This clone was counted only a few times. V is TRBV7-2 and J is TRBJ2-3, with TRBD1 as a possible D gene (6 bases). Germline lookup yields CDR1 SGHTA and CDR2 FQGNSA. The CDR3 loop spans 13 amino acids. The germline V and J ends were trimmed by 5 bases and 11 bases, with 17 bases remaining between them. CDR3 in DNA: TGTGCCAGCAGCACCAGAGGACAGCAAGTGCAGTATTTT. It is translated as CASSTRGQQVQYF.

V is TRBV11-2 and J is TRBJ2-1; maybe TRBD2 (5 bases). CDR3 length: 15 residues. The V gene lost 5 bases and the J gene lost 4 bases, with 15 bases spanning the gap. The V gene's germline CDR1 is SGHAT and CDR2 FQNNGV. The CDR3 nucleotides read TGTGCCAGCAGCCCCGTTTCGGGAAGATACAATGAGCAGTTCTTC. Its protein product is CASSPVSGRYNEQFF.

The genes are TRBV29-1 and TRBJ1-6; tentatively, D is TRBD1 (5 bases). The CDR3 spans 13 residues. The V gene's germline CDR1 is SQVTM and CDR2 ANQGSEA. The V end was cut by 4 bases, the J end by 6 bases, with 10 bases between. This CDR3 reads CSVAQDLNSPLHF. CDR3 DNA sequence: TGCAGCGTTGCACAGGACCTTAATTCACCCCTCCACTTT.

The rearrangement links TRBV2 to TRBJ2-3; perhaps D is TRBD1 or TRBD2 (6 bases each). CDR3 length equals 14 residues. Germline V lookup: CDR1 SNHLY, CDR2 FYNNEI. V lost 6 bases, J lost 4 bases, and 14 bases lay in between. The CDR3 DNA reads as TGTGCCAGCAGCCAAGGGGGGCCGGCAGATACGCAGTATTTT. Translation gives CASSQGGPADTQYF.

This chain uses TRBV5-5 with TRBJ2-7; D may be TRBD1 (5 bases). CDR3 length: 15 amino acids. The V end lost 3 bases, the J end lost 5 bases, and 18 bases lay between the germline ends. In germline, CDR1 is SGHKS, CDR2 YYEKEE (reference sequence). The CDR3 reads CASSSGDRVYDEQYF. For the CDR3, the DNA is TGTGCCAGCAGCTCCGGAGACAGAGTGTACGACGAGCAGTACTTC.

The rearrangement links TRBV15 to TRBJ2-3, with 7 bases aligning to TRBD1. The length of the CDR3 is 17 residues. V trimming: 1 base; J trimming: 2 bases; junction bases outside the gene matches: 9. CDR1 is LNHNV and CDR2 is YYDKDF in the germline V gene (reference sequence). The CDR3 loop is CATSRGQGPMYTDTQYF. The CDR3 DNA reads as TGTGCCACCAGCAGAGGACAGGGACCTATGTACACAGATACGCAGTATTTT.

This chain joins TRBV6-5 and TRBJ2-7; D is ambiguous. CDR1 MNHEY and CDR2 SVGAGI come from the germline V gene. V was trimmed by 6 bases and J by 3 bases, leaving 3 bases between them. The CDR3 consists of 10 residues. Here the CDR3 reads CASSDYEQYF. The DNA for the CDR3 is TGTGCCAGCAGCGACTACGAGCAGTACTTC.

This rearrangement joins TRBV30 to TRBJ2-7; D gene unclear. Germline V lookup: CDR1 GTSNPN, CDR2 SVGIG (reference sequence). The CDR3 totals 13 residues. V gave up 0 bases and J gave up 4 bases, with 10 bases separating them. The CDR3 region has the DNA TGTGCCTGGAGTGTTAATTTGGGTTACGAGCAGTACTTC. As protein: CAWSVNLGYEQYF.

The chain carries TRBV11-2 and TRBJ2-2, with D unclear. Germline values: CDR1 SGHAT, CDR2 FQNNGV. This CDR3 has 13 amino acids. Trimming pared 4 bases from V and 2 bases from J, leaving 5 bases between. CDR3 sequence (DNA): TGTGCCAGCAGCTCGCTTAACACCGGGGAGCTGTTTTTT. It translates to CASSSLNTGELFF.

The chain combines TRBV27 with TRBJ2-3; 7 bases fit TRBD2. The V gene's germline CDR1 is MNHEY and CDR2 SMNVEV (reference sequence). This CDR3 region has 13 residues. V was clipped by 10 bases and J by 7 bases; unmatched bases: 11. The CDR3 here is CATRVAGEHTQYF. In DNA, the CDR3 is TGTGCCACCCGGGTGGCGGGAGAACATACGCAGTATTTT.